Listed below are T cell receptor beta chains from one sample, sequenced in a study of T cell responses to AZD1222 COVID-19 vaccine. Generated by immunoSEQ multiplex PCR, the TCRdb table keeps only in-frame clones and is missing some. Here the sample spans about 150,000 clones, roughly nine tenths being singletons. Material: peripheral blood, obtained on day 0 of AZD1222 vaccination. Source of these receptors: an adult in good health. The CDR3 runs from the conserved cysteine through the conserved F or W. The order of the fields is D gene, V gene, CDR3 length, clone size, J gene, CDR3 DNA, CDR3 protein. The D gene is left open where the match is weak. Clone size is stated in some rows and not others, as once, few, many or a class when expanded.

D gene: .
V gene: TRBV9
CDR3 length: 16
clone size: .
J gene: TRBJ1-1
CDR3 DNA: TGTGCCAGCAGCGTAGGCTTAGGGCAGGGAGCCACTGAAGCTTTCTTT
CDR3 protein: CASSVGLGQGATEAFF

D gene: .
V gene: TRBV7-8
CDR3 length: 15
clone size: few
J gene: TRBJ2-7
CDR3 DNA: TGTGCCAGCAGCTTAGCGCTAGCCCGGGGCTACGAGCAGTACTTC
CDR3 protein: CASSLALARGYEQYF

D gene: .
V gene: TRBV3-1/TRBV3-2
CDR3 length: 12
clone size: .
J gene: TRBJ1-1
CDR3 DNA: TGTGCCAGCAGCCCTGGTATAACTGAAGCTTTCTTT
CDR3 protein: CASSPGITEAFF

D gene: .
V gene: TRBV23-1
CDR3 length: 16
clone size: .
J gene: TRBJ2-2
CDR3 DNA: TGCGCCAGCAGTCAATCCCACAGGGATATTGGCGGGGAGCTGTTTTTT
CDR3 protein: CASSQSHRDIGGELFF

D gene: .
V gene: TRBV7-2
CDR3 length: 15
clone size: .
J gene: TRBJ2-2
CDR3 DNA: TGTGCCAGCAGCGTAGACTACTCGAACACCGGGGAGCTGTTTTTT
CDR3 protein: CASSVDYSNTGELFF

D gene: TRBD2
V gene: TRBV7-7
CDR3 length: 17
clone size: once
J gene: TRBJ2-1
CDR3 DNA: TGTGCTAGCAGCTTAGGCGGACTCGGCGGGGGATACAATGAGCAGTTCTTC
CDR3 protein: CASSLGGLGGGYNEQFF

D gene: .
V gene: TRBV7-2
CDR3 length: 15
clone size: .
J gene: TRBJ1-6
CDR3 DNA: TGTGCCAGCAGCTTAGCAGGGTGGGCTAATTCACCCCTCCACTTT
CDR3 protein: CASSLAGWANSPLHF

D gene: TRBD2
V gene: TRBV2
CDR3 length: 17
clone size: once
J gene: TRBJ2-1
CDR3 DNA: TGTGCCAGCAGTGTGACTAGCGGGGGGACCACCTACAATGAGCAGTTCTTC
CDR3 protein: CASSVTSGGTTYNEQFF

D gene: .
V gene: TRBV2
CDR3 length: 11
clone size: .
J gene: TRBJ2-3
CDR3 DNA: TGTGCCAGCAGTGAAACAGATACGCAGTATTTT
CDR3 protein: CASSETDTQYF

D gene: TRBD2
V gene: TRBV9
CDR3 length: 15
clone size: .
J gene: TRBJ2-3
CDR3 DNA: TGTGCCAGCAGGGCCAGCGGGGGAGGCTCAGATACGCAGTATTTT
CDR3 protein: CASRASGGGSDTQYF

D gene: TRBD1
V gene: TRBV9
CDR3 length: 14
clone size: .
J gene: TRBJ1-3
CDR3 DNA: TGTGCCAGCAGCGTAGAGGGGGCAGGAAACACCATATATTTT
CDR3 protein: CASSVEGAGNTIYF

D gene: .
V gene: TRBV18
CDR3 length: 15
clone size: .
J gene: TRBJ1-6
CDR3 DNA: TGTGCCAGCTCACAGGTCGGGCAGTATAATTCACCCCTCCACTTT
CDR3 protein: CASSQVGQYNSPLHF

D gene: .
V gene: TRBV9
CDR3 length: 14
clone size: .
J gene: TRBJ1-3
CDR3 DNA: TGTGCCAGCAGCGTAGAAGGGTCCGGAAACACCATATATTTT
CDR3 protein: CASSVEGSGNTIYF

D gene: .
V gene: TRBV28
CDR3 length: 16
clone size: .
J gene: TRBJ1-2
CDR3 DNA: TGTGCCAGCAGTTCCTACTACAGTGCCGCAAAAGGGGGCTACACCTTC
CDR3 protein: CASSSYYSAAKGGYTF

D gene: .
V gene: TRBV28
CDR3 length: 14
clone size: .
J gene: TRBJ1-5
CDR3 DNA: TGTGCCAGCAGGCCACAATCGGGCAATCAGCCCCAGCATTTT
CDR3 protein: CASRPQSGNQPQHF

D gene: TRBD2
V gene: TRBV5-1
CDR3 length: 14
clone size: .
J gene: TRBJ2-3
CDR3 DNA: TGCGCCAGCAGGATAGCGGGGGTACGAGATACGCAGTATTTT
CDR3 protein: CASRIAGVRDTQYF

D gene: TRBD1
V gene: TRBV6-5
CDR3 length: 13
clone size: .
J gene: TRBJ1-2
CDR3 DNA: TGTGCCAGCACCCCGGGACAGGCTAGTAGCTACACCTTC
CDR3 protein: CASTPGQASSYTF

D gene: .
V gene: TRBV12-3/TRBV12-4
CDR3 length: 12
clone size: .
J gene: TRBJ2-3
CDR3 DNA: TGTGCCAGCAGTCGAGGCACAGATACGCAGTATTTT
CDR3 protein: CASSRGTDTQYF

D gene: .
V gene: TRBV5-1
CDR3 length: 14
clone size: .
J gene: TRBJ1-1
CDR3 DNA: TGCGCCAGCAGCTTGGAACTGATGAACACTGAAGCTTTCTTT
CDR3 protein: CASSLELMNTEAFF

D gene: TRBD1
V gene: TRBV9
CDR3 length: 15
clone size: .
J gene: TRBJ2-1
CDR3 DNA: TGTGCCAGCAGCGTAGCGGACAGGGTGGGCAATGAGCAGTTCTTC
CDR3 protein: CASSVADRVGNEQFF

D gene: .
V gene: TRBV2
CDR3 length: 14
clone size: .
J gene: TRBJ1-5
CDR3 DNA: TGTGCCAGCAGGGGCCAGGCCCCCAATCAGCCCCAGCATTTT
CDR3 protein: CASRGQAPNQPQHF

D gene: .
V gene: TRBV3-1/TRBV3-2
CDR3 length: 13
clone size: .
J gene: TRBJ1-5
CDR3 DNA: TGTGCCAGCAGCGTCTCAGGTAATCAGCCCCAGCATTTT
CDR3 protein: CASSVSGNQPQHF

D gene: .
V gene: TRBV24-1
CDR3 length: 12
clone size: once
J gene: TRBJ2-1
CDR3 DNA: TGTGCCACCAGTGTCGATGACCATGAGCAGTTCTTC
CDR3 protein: CATSVDDHEQFF

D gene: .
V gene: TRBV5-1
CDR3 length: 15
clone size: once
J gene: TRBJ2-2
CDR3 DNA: TGCGCCAGCAGCTTCCCCTCTGCGAACACCGGGGAGCTGTTTTTT
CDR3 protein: CASSFPSANTGELFF

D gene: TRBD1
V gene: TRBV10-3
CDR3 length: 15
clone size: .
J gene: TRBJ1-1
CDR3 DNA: TGTGCCATCATCGCCGGGGACAGGGGGAACACTGAAGCTTTCTTT
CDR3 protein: CAIIAGDRGNTEAFF

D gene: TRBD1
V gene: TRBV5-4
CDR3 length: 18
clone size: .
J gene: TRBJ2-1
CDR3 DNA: TGTGCCAGCAGTCCCGTGGCACCGGGACAGGGGGCCTACAATGAGCAGTTCTTC
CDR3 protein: CASSPVAPGQGAYNEQFF

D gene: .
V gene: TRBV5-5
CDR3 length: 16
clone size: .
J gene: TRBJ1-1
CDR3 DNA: TGTGCCAGCAGCCTAAGGTTGGGGGCGGTGAACACTGAAGCTTTCTTT
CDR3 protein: CASSLRLGAVNTEAFF

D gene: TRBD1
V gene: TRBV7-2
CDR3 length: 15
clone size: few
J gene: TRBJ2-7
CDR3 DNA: TGTGCCAGCAGTACCCCGGGACAGGGGGCCTACGAGCAGTACTTC
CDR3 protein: CASSTPGQGAYEQYF

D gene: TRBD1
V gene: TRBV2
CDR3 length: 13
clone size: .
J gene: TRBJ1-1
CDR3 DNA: TGTGCCAGCAGCGGGACAGGTTACACTGAAGCTTTCTTT
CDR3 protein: CASSGTGYTEAFF

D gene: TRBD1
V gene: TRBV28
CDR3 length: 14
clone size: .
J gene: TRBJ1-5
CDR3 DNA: TGTGCCAGCAGTCCCGGACAGGGTTGGCAGCCCCAGCATTTT
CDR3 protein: CASSPGQGWQPQHF

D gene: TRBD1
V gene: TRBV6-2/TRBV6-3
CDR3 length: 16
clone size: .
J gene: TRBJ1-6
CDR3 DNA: TGTGCCAGCAGTTGGGGCAGGGGGCTTTATAATTCACCCCTCCACTTT
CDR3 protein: CASSWGRGLYNSPLHF

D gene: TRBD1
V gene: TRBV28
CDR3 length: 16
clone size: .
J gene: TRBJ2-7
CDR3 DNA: TGTGCCAGCAGTCCGCCGGCGACAGGGTTTAGGGCCGAGCAGTACTTC
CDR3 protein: CASSPPATGFRAEQYF

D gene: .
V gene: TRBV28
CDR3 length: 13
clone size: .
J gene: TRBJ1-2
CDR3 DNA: TGTGCCAGCACCTCTCAACGGGGGGTTGGCTACACCTTC
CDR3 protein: CASTSQRGVGYTF

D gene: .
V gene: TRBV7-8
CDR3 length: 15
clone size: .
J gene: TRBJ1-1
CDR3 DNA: TGTGCCAGCAGCTCGCCGGCGACCCCGAACGCTGAAGCTTTCTTT
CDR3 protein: CASSSPATPNAEAFF

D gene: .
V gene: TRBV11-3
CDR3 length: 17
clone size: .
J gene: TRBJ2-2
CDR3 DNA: TGTGCCAGCAGCTTCGGGACGGGACTTAAGGGCGGCGGGGAGCTGTTTTTT
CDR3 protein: CASSFGTGLKGGGELFF

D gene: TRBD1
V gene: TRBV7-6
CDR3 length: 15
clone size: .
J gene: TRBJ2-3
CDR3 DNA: TGTGCCAGCAGCCCAACAGGGGTCGAGACAGATACGCAGTATTTT
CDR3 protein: CASSPTGVETDTQYF

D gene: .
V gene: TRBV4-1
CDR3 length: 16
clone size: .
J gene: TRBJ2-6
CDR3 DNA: TGCGCCAGCAGCCAAGATCAGGGATCCGGGGCCAACGTCCTGACTTTC
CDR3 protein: CASSQDQGSGANVLTF

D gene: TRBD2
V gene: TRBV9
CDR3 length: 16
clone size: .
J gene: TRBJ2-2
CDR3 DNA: TGTGCCAGCAGCTCCAGCGGGACTGCGAACACCGGGGAGCTGTTTTTT
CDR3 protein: CASSSSGTANTGELFF

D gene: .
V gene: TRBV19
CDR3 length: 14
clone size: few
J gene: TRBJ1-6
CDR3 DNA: TGTGCCAGTAGTATAGATCGGGGAAATTCACCCCTCCACTTT
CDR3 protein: CASSIDRGNSPLHF

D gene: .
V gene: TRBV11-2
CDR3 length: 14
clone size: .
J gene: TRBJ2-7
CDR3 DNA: TGTGCCAGCAGCTTAGGGCAAATTGCCTACGAGCAGTACTTC
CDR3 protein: CASSLGQIAYEQYF

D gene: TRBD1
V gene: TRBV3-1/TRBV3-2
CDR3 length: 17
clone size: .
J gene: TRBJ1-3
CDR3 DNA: TGTGCCAGCAGCCGAGGGGTCCACAGGGGGAGCGGAAACACCATATATTTT
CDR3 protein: CASSRGVHRGSGNTIYF

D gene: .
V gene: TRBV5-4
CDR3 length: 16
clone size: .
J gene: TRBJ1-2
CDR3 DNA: TGTGCCAGCAGCTTAGCGTCGGGACCGTATAACTATGGCTACACCTTC
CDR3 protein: CASSLASGPYNYGYTF

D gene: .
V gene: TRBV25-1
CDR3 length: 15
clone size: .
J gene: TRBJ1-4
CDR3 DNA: TGTGCCAGCAGTGCCGGGGGGGGGACTAATGAAAAACTGTTTTTT
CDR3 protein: CASSAGGGTNEKLFF

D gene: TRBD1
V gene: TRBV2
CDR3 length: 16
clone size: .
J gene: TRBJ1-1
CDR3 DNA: TGTGCCAGCATCTTGGACAGGGAGGGGGGAGGCACTGAAGCTTTCTTT
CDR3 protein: CASILDREGGGTEAFF

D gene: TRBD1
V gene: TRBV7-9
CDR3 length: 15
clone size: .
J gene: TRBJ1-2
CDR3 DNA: TGTGCCAGCAGCTTCGGGACAGGGGGCGACTATGGCTACACCTTC
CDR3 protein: CASSFGTGGDYGYTF

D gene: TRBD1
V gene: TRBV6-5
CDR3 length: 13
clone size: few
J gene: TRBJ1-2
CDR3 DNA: TGTGCCAGCGGGTACACAGGGGGTCCGGGCTACACCTTC
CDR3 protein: CASGYTGGPGYTF